The rows below give T cell receptor beta chains drawn from one sample of a study of OX40 agonist ivuxolimab in advanced cancers. Measured with immunoSEQ multiplex PCR; TCRdb has only the in-frame clones, and not every one. The sample contains about 100,000 clones, less than 95% of which appear only once. This specimen consisted of CD4+ or CD8+ T cells sorted from blood, obtained in a trial of the OX40 agonist ivuxolimab. Receptors were obtained from an adult with an advanced solid tumor such as melanoma, head and neck, liver or kidney cancer. Both conserved end residues are part of each CDR3. D genes are given only for firm matches. Size values are once, few and many counts, or a class for expanded clones, and some rows have none.

D gene: .
V gene: TRBV28
J gene: TRBJ1-2
clone size: .
CDR3 DNA: TGTGCCAGCAGTTTGCCCTCGACAGGTACCTATGGCTACACCTTC
CDR3 protein: CASSLPSTGTYGYTF

D gene: TRBD1
V gene: TRBV5-6
J gene: TRBJ2-3
clone size: .
CDR3 DNA: TGTGCCAGCAGCTGGGACAGGGGGCGAGATACGCAGTATTTT
CDR3 protein: CASSWDRGRDTQYF

D gene: TRBD1
V gene: TRBV6-5
J gene: TRBJ1-2
clone size: .
CDR3 DNA: TGTGCCAGCAGTCAGGGGGCTGACTATGGCTACACCTTC
CDR3 protein: CASSQGADYGYTF

D gene: TRBD1
V gene: TRBV28
J gene: TRBJ2-3
clone size: once
CDR3 DNA: TGTGCCAGCAGTTCCGTGACAGGGGGAAGCACAGATACGCAGTATTTT
CDR3 protein: CASSSVTGGSTDTQYF

D gene: TRBD1
V gene: TRBV5-1
J gene: TRBJ1-1
clone size: .
CDR3 DNA: TGCGCCAGCAGCCCCGACCTTAATACCGGACAGGGCAGAATGGTTTACACTGAAGCTTTCTTT
CDR3 protein: CASSPDLNTGQGRMVYTEAFF

D gene: TRBD2
V gene: TRBV18
J gene: TRBJ2-3
clone size: .
CDR3 DNA: TGTGCCAGCTCACCACCGTTAGCGGGAGGGCTCCCTAGCACAGATACGCAGTATTTT
CDR3 protein: CASSPPLAGGLPSTDTQYF

D gene: .
V gene: TRBV9
J gene: TRBJ2-3
clone size: .
CDR3 DNA: TGTGCCAGCACCTTTAGTGCGGGGCTTAGCACAGATACGCAGTATTTT
CDR3 protein: CASTFSAGLSTDTQYF

D gene: .
V gene: TRBV7-9
J gene: TRBJ2-7
clone size: .
CDR3 DNA: TGTGCCAGCAGCTTAGCAGCCAGGGCCCACGAGCAGTACTTC
CDR3 protein: CASSLAARAHEQYF

D gene: .
V gene: TRBV28
J gene: TRBJ1-2
clone size: .
CDR3 DNA: TGTGCCAGCAGTTTGGCCGGGCGGGGGCGTTTTTCTGTATACGGCTACACCTTC
CDR3 protein: CASSLAGRGRFSVYGYTF

D gene: TRBD2
V gene: TRBV7-2
J gene: TRBJ2-3
clone size: .
CDR3 DNA: TGTGCCAGCAGCTTAGGTACTAGCGCCTTAGATACGCAGTATTTT
CDR3 protein: CASSLGTSALDTQYF

D gene: .
V gene: TRBV19
J gene: TRBJ2-3
clone size: .
CDR3 DNA: TGTGCCAGTGGACCCCAGGGAGATACGCAGTATTTT
CDR3 protein: CASGPQGDTQYF

D gene: .
V gene: TRBV2
J gene: TRBJ1-5
clone size: .
CDR3 DNA: TGTGCCAGCAGTGACTATGGGACGAGGGACCAGCCCCAGCATTTT
CDR3 protein: CASSDYGTRDQPQHF

D gene: TRBD2
V gene: TRBV6-4
J gene: TRBJ2-1
clone size: .
CDR3 DNA: TGTGCCATCAGTACGACCGGGACTAGCCCCTACAATGAGCAGTTCTTC
CDR3 protein: CAISTTGTSPYNEQFF

D gene: .
V gene: TRBV19
J gene: TRBJ1-4
clone size: .
CDR3 DNA: TGTGCCAGTAGTACAACAGGGTCGGCTGAAAAACTGTTTTTT
CDR3 protein: CASSTTGSAEKLFF

D gene: .
V gene: TRBV5-1
J gene: TRBJ2-4
clone size: .
CDR3 DNA: TGCGCCAGCAGCTTGGGACAGGTTGGGGACATTCAGTACTTC
CDR3 protein: CASSLGQVGDIQYF

D gene: TRBD2
V gene: TRBV6-6
J gene: TRBJ2-7
clone size: .
CDR3 DNA: TGTGCCAGCAGTTACTCGCCTAGCGGGAACTACGAGCAGTACTTC
CDR3 protein: CASSYSPSGNYEQYF

D gene: .
V gene: TRBV11-3
J gene: TRBJ2-3
clone size: .
CDR3 DNA: TGTGCCAGCAGCTTAGGGGACGGGGGGCCCACAGATACGCAGTATTTT
CDR3 protein: CASSLGDGGPTDTQYF